This TCR beta chain was sequenced during a study of post-analysis software for immune sequencing data. Study overall: The patients showed relapsing-remitting, secondary progressive and progressive-relapsing multiple sclerosis courses. Overall study findings and caveats: Multiple sclerosis was associated with a significant reduction in normalized Chao1 diversity relative to controls. Controls showed lower frequencies than patients for a handful of TRBV segments, and TRBV5-6, TRBV5-1 and TRBV20-1 were among these.

Unique molecular identifiers tagged the TCR beta cDNA libraries. TCRdb recomputed calls from the PCR reads with MiXCR, one row per CDR3 protein. The data hold about 570,000 distinct CDR3 sequences, with around a third observed a single time. Germline lookup yields CDR1 SGHRS and CDR2 YFSETQ. The CDR3 totals 14 residues. As for this clonotype: Its antigen is not identified.

Sequenced: blood. The J gene is TRBJ2-5, the V gene TRBV5-1, with D possibly matching TRBD2 (7 bases). Near its end, the DNA agrees better with TRBJ2-7, so the J call may be wrong. This receptor was identified in a girl aged 2 to 17 with multiple sclerosis. CDR3 amino acids: CASSMGGTNYEQYF. CDR3 nucleotide sequence: TGCGCCAGCAGCATGGGGGGGACAAACTACGAGCAGTACTTC.